The clone carrying this T cell receptor beta chain was recorded once. This entry belongs to a study of blood T cell repertoires in COVID-19. Clones were read by immunoSEQ multiplex PCR, and TCRdb kept only the in-frame ones, dropping some. In the table there are 400,000 to 450,000 clones, around 88% of which are singletons. Trimming removed 3 bases at V and 3 bases at J, with 9 bases between. This CDR3 is 13 amino acids long. Germline CDR1 and CDR2: GTSNPN and SVGIG (reference sequence). The chain recombines TRBV30 with TRBJ1-3; no definite D call. The TCR comes from a woman between 50 and 59 years old with COVID-19, enrolled during active disease. Sequencing used peripheral blood. CDR3 in amino acids: CAWSAGDGNTIYF. CDR3 coding DNA: TGTGCCTGGAGCGCGGGAGATGGAAACACCATATATTTT.